The rows below give T cell receptor beta chains drawn from one sample of a study of graft-versus-host responses after intestinal transplantation. Clones were sequenced by immunoSEQ multiplex PCR, and TCRdb holds only the in-frame ones, with some missing. Of 77,000 or so clones listed, about 94% are singletons. No antigen has been identified for these receptors. Here the sequenced sample was unstimulated CD8+ T cells sorted from spleen or lymph node cells, taken before intestinal transplant. The source is a human donor who received an intestinal transplant. CDR3s include the opening cysteine and the closing phenylalanine or tryptophan. The order of the fields is V gene, J gene, D gene, clone size, CDR3 protein, CDR3 DNA. D genes are given only for firm matches. Clone size is not always given. Where it is, it says once, few, many or a class for expanded clones.

TRBV5-6	TRBJ2-1	TRBD2	-	CASSLATSGNNEQFF	TGTGCCAGCAGCTTGGCGACTAGCGGGAACAATGAGCAGTTCTTC
TRBV19	TRBJ2-3	-	-	CASIGITTDTQYF	TGTGCCAGTATAGGAATTACCACAGATACGCAGTATTTT
TRBV10-2	TRBJ2-7	TRBD2	-	CASSEGGEGYEQYF	TGCGCCAGCAGTGAGGGGGGGGAGGGTTACGAGCAGTACTTC
TRBV27	TRBJ2-3	-	-	CATFSTTEGTQYF	TGTGCCACCTTTTCAACTACGGAGGGTACGCAGTATTTT
TRBV25-1	TRBJ2-1	-	-	CASSESYRDPPYNEQFF	TGTGCCAGCAGTGAATCCTACCGGGACCCTCCCTACAATGAGCAGTTCTTC
TRBV19	TRBJ1-5	-	-	CASSIWRQGFYDQPQHF	TGTGCCAGTAGTATTTGGCGGCAGGGGTTTTATGATCAGCCCCAGCATTTT
TRBV7-9	TRBJ1-3	TRBD1	-	CASSLPQGGDGNTIYF	TGTGCCAGCAGCTTGCCTCAGGGGGGAGATGGAAACACCATATATTTT
TRBV2	TRBJ2-1	-	-	CASRGLAVHRGDEQFF	TGTGCCAGCAGGGGTTTAGCGGTCCACCGGGGCGATGAGCAGTTCTTC
TRBV19	TRBJ1-1	TRBD1	-	CASSIRGQLHTEAFF	TGTGCCAGTAGTATAAGGGGGCAGCTCCACACTGAAGCTTTCTTT
TRBV19	TRBJ1-1	-	once	CASTPRQEMNTEAFF	TGTGCCAGTACCCCTCGTCAGGAGATGAACACTGAAGCTTTCTTT
TRBV15	TRBJ2-1	-	-	CATSIPDSSYNEQFF	TGTGCCACCAGCATACCGGACAGCTCCTACAATGAGCAGTTCTTC
TRBV29-1	TRBJ2-2	-	once	CSVAYTGELFF	TGCAGCGTTGCGTACACCGGGGAGCTGTTTTTT
TRBV7-2	TRBJ1-4	-	-	CASSPFGSRDEKLFF	TGTGCCAGCAGCCCCTTTGGCAGTAGGGATGAAAAACTGTTTTTT
TRBV19	TRBJ2-1	-	-	CASSMVSYNEQLF	TGTGCCAGTAGTATGGTCTCCTACAATGAGCAGCTCTTC
TRBV5-1	TRBJ2-7	TRBD2	-	CASSTVPGLAKISSYEQYF	TGCGCCAGCAGTACCGTACCGGGACTAGCAAAGATTAGCTCCTACGAGCAGTACTTC
TRBV4-2	TRBJ2-7	-	once	CASSQVGRWFPAPQSYEQYF	TGTGCCAGCAGCCAAGTTGGGAGGTGGTTCCCCGCGCCCCAGAGTTACGAGCAGTACTTC
TRBV2	TRBJ1-1	TRBD1	once	CAIEDRANTEAFF	TGTGCCATCGAGGACAGGGCGAACACTGAAGCTTTCTTT